Presented here are 23 T cell receptor beta chains from one specimen sequenced in a study of T cells after yellow fever vaccination. TCRdb redid the calling of the 5' RACE reads with MiXCR, one entry per CDR3 protein. The sample lists 400,000 or so distinct CDR3 sequences, approximately 10% seen once, with more than 15% in the top ten. Sequenced here: PBMCs, sampled on the day of the first yellow fever vaccination. These receptors originate from a man between 18 and 29 years old who received the YFV17D yellow fever vaccine.

The V and J genes are TRBV19 and TRBJ1-5; D ambiguous. The CDR3 is made up of 15 amino acids. Trimming stripped 6 bases from V and 0 bases from J, with 12 bases between. Germline assignment: CDR1 LNHDA and CDR2 SQIVND (reference sequence). CDR3 sequence (DNA): TGTGCCAGTAGCCTCTATGGTACTAGCAATCAGCCCCAGCATTTT. Translating gives CASSLYGTSNQPQHF.

Ten or more counts support this clonotype. This sequence joins TRBV7-9 and TRBJ1-1; D uncertain. CDR3 length equals 13 residues. Germline loops: CDR1 SEHNR, CDR2 FQNEAQ (reference sequence). Trimming stripped 0 bases from V and 5 bases from J, with 7 bases between. CDR3 in amino acids: CASSLAIGTEAFF. CDR3 sequence (DNA): TGTGCCAGCAGCTTAGCAATTGGAACTGAAGCTTTCTTT. Filled out from reference TRBV7-9 and TRBJ1-1, the complete variable domain reads DTGVSQNPRHKITKRGQNVTFRCDPISEHNRLYWYRQTLGQGPEFLTYFQNEAQLEKSRLLSDRFSAERPKGSFSTLEIQRTEQGDSAMYLCASSLAIGTEAFFGQGTRLTVV.

The rearrangement joins TRBV29-1 to TRBJ1-5; D gene ambiguous. The V gene lost 3 bases and the J gene lost 0 bases, with 6 bases spanning the gap. Germline V gene lookup returns CDR1 SQVTM and CDR2 ANQGSEA. CDR3 length: 13 residues. CDR3 sequence reads: CSVEVDSNQPQHF. CDR3 DNA: TGCAGCGTTGAGGTGGATAGCAATCAGCCCCAGCATTTT.

At least ten counts were recorded for this clonotype. The rearrangement uses TRBV6-5 and TRBJ1-1; 10 positions agree with TRBD1. V gave up 6 bases and J gave up 5 bases; unmatched junction bases: 9. The CDR3 is 15 amino acids. CDR1 and CDR2 (germline): MNHEY, SVGAGI. The CDR3 sequence is CASSSIGQGGTEAFF. The CDR3 bases are TGTGCCAGCAGCTCTATCGGACAGGGGGGGACTGAAGCTTTCTTT.

In its sample, this clonotype was seen many times. The chain employs TRBV7-9 and TRBJ2-7, with 7 nucleotides matching TRBD1. The CDR3 length is 13 residues. From germline, CDR1 is SEHNR and CDR2 FQNEAQ (reference sequence). V dropped 5 bases and J dropped 7; count of bases not matched to a gene: 8. CDR3 residues: CASSRTGVEEQYV. Here the CDR3 DNA reads TGTGCCAGCAGCCGCACAGGGGTGGAAGAGCAGTACGTC.

The gene calls are TRBV6-1 and TRBJ2-7, with D unresolved. This CDR3 contains 12 residues. Germline V gives CDR1 MNHNS, CDR2 SASEGT. Trimming removed 3 bases at V and 2 bases at J, with 5 bases between. Here the CDR3 reads CASSDYAYEQYF. CDR3 bases: TGTGCCAGCAGTGACTACGCCTACGAGCAGTACTTC.

The genes are TRBV5-4 and TRBJ1-1, with D tentatively TRBD1 (5 bases). The V end lost 4 bases, the J end lost 0 bases, and 16 bases lay between the germline ends. The CDR3 consists of 16 residues. CDR1 and CDR2 (germline): SGHNT, YYREEE (reference sequence). CDR3: CASSRGRGDMNTEAFF. DNA for the CDR3: TGTGCCAGCAGCCGGGGGAGGGGAGACATGAACACTGAAGCTTTCTTT.

This clonotype occurred a few times. V gene TRBV5-1 combines with J gene TRBJ2-7; TRBD1 might be the D (6 bases). CDR1 and CDR2 (germline): SGHRS, YFSETQ. Trimming removed 3 bases at V and 3 bases at J, with 16 bases between. The CDR3 consists of 15 residues. The CDR3 DNA reads as TGCGCCAGCAGCTCCCGTGGTGGGGGCCTCTACGAGCAGTACTTC. This translates into CASSSRGGGLYEQYF. Looking up the rest from reference TRBV5-1 and TRBJ2-7 gives the full variable domain: KAGVTQTPRYLIKTRGQQVTLSCSPISGHRSVSWYQQTPGQGLQFLFEYFSETQRNKGNFPGRFSGRQFSNSRSEMNVSTLELGDSALYLCASSSRGGGLYEQYFGPGTRLTVT.

This clonotype has just a few counts. CDR3 loop: CATSRDPLGRSGNTIYF. In nucleotides, the CDR3 is TGTGCCACCAGCAGAGATCCCCTAGGTCGCTCTGGAAACACCATATATTTT. The chain joins TRBV15 to TRBJ1-3; D gene uncertain. This CDR3 contains 17 residues. Germline CDR1 LNHNV, CDR2 YYDKDF (reference sequence). Trimming shortened V by 0 bases and J by 0 bases, and 12 bases separated the two germline ends.

CDR3: CSARIANYGYTF. CDR3 coding DNA: TGCAGTGCTAGGATAGCTAACTATGGCTACACCTTC. The chain joins TRBV20-1 to TRBJ1-2; D is ambiguous. The CDR3 sequence is 12 residues long. Germline V gives CDR1 DFQATT, CDR2 SNEGSKA (reference sequence). Trimming left V 3 bases short and J 0 bases short, with 5 bases between.

The V and J genes are TRBV4-3 and TRBJ1-1, with D possibly matching TRBD1 (6 bases). The germline V gene has CDR1 LGHNA and CDR2 YSLEER. The ends were cut back, 1 base at V and 6 bases at J, with 15 bases in the middle. The CDR3 is made up of 15 amino acids. The CDR3 bases are TGCGCCAGCAGCCAAGGAGGTAACGGGGGCCCTGAAGCTTTCTTT. It specifies CASSQGGNGGPEAFF.

This clonotype was observed a handful of times. The rearrangement uses TRBV11-2 and TRBJ2-5; TRBD2 agrees at 7 bases. The ends lost 4 bases at V and 4 bases at J; junction bases unmatched: 12. The V gene's germline CDR1 is SGHAT and CDR2 FQNNGV. The CDR3 consists of 16 residues. The CDR3 region is CASSSQGAGTRETQYF. In DNA, the CDR3 is TGTGCCAGCAGCTCGCAGGGAGCGGGAACGCGAGAGACCCAGTACTTC.

This clonotype was counted between two and nine times. The V and J genes are TRBV12-3 or TRBV12-4 and TRBJ2-3; D uncertain. CDR3 length: 15 residues. Between the trimmed V and J ends, which lost 5 bases and 0 bases, there was a span of 12 bases. The CDR3 reads CASSPRFGSTDTQYF. The CDR3 DNA sequence: TGTGCCAGCAGTCCCCGGTTCGGAAGCACAGATACGCAGTATTTT.

This clonotype occurred a few times. CDR3 loop: CASSAPGQGYTEAFF. The DNA for the CDR3 is TGTGCCAGCAGTGCGCCGGGACAGGGATACACTGAAGCTTTCTTT. The rearrangement uses TRBV6-1 and TRBJ1-1; 9 bases map to TRBD1. The CDR3 length is 15 residues. With 4 bases clipped from V and 3 bases from J, the junction kept 6 bases outside the gene matches. Per the germline V gene, CDR1 is MNHNS and CDR2 is SASEGT.

Only a few counts were recorded for this clonotype. This rearrangement joins TRBV7-9 to TRBJ2-2, with TRBD1 identical over 10 bases. CDR1 and CDR2 from the germline V gene are SEHNR and FQNEAQ (reference sequence). V lost 5 bases, J lost 6 bases, and 0 bases stayed unmatched. CDR3 length: 13 residues. CDR3 in DNA: TGTGCCAGCAGCGACAGGGGGCCCGGGGAGCTGTTTTTT. Translation gives CASSDRGPGELFF.

This clonotype was found a few times. The chain couples TRBV5-8 to TRBJ2-7; D unresolved. Germline assignment: CDR1 SGHTS and CDR2 YDEGEE. This CDR3 is 15 amino acids long. V was cut by 3 bases and J by 5 bases, with 18 bases left in between. DNA of the CDR3: TGTGCCAGCAGCTCGCCGGGCCACCGGCCGGACGAGCAGTACTTC. It translates to CASSSPGHRPDEQYF.

This clonotype was observed a handful of times. The chain combines TRBV4-2 with TRBJ2-5, with D unresolved. CDR1 LGHNA and CDR2 YNFKEQ come from the germline V gene. V dropped 0 bases and J dropped 3 bases, with 5 bases sitting between them. The CDR3 is 13 amino acids. CDR3 coding DNA: TGTGCCAGCAGCCAAGACATCGAAGAGACCCAGTACTTC. The encoded protein is CASSQDIEETQYF.

This clonotype has a count of ten or more. This chain joins TRBV7-2 and TRBJ2-7; no clear D gene. Trimming took off 4 bases at V and 3 bases at J, with 13 bases between the two ends. CDR3 size: 14 residues. Germline assignment: CDR1 SGHTA and CDR2 FQGNSA. The CDR3 DNA is TGTGCCAGCAGCTCCCCCGGCGGCGGCTACGAGCAGTACTTC. Encoded protein: CASSSPGGGYEQYF.

The table lists this clonotype with a count of one. The CDR3 spells CASGKDTSYEQYV. CDR3 DNA sequence: TGTGCCAGCGGGAAGGACACTTCCTACGAGCAGTACGTC. This chain connects TRBV2 to TRBJ2-7; tentative D call: TRBD1 (5 bases). Per germline, CDR1 SNHLY and CDR2 FYNNEI. The CDR3 runs 13 residues. Between the trimmed V and J ends, which lost 8 bases and 1 base, there was a span of 12 bases.

This clonotype was observed a few times. This chain connects TRBV29-1 to TRBJ1-2; D unclear. Looked up from germline, CDR1 is SQVTM and CDR2 is ANQGSEA. V gave up 3 bases and J gave up 9 bases, with 8 bases separating them. The CDR3 is 10 residues long. This CDR3 is CSVDKGRYTF. The CDR3 nucleotides read TGCAGCGTTGACAAAGGCCGCTACACCTTC. The full variable domain, rest sourced from reference TRBV29-1 and TRBJ1-2, is SAVISQKPSRDICQRGTSLTIQCQVDSQVTMMFWYRQQPGQSLTLIATANQGSEATYESGFVIDKFPISRPNLTFSTLTVSNMSPEDSSIYLCSVDKGRYTFGSGTRLTVV.

The chain carries TRBV15 and TRBJ1-2; 7 bases agree with TRBD1. The V segment lost 5 bases and the J segment 6 bases; nucleotides outside the gene matches: 12. Germline V lookup: CDR1 LNHNV, CDR2 YYDKDF (reference sequence). The length of the CDR3 is 15 residues. Here the CDR3 DNA reads TGTGCCACCAGCGTCTTCGGACAGGAGCTGGATGGCTACACCTTC. This encodes CATSVFGQELDGYTF.

This clonotype showed up just a few times. J is TRBJ2-7 and V is TRBV6-1; 12 bases line up with TRBD2. There are 15 residues in the CDR3. CDR1 is MNHNS, CDR2 SASEGT, per germline. V was clipped by 5 bases and J by 0 bases; unmatched bases: 2. The CDR3 DNA is TGTGCCAGCAGTCAACTAGCGGGGGGCTCCTACGAGCAGTACGTC. The encoded protein is CASSQLAGGSYEQYV.

This clonotype was observed many times. The genes are TRBV6-4 and TRBJ2-2; no definite D call. In germline, CDR1 is MRHNA, CDR2 SNTAGT. The V end lost 0 bases, the J end lost 7 bases, and 6 bases lay between the germline ends. The CDR3 spans 13 residues. CDR3 in amino acids: CASSDSEVGELFF. In nucleotides, the CDR3 is TGTGCCAGCAGTGACTCAGAGGTCGGGGAGCTGTTTTTT.